A single T cell receptor beta chain is shown here with its context. Its matching antigen is unknown. This entry comes from a study of cytomegalovirus exposure and HLA in healthy donors. In the study overall: In an earlier analysis, around 120 million unique TCR beta sequences were found from some 180 million T cells.

This PCR relied on a set of 60 Vbeta primers and 13 Jbeta primers. The assay was immunoSEQ multiplex PCR, and TCRdb's table has in-frame clones only and misses some. The table shows approximately 200,000 clones, with more than 65% occurring only once. The germline V gene has CDR1 WSHSY and CDR2 SAAADI. There are 13 residues in the CDR3. With 7 bases removed from V and 7 bases from J, the gap between germline ends came to 14 bases. Study-wide points: Analyzed later, association rates of TCRs varied across HLA loci, with DRB1 most and HLA-C fewest. The classifier, whose performance was assessed in both the original and validation cohorts, reportedly diagnosed cytomegalovirus status with high specificity and sensitivity. Most TCR sequences were seen very rarely across donors, but some public TCRs occurred in many.

The source material was PBMCs. The sequence came from a woman aged 25 to 45 in good health and CMV-seropositive. The chain uses TRBV10-2 and TRBJ1-5, with a possible D match to TRBD1 (6 bases). CDR3 sequence reads: CASTIGGGQPQHF. The CDR3, as DNA: TGCGCCAGCACCATAGGGGGGGGACAGCCCCAGCATTTT.